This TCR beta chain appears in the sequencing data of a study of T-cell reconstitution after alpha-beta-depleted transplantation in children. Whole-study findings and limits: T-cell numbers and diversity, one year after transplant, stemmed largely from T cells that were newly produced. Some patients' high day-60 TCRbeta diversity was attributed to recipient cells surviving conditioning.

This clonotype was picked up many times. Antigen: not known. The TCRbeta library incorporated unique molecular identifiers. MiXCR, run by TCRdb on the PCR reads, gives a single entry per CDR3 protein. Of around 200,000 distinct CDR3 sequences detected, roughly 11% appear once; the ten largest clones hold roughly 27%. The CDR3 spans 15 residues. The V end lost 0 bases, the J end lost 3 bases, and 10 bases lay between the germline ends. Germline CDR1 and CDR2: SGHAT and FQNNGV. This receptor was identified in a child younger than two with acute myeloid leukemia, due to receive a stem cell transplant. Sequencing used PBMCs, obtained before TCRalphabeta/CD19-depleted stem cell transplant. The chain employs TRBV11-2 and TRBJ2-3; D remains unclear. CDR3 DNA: TGTGCCAGCAGCTTAGACTACCCGATTACAGATACGCAGTATTTT. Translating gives CASSLDYPITDTQYF.